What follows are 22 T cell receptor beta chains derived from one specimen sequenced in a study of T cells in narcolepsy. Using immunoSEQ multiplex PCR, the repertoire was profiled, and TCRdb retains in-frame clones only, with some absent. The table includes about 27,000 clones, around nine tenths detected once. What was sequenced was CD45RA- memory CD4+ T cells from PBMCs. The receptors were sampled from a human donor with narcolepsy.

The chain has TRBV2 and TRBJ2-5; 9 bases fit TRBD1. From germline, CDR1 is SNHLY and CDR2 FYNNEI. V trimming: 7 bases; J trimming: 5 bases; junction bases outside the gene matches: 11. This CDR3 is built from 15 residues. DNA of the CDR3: TGTGCCAGCATAGGCCGCACAGGGGGCTCGGAGACCCAGTACTTC. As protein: CASIGRTGGSETQYF.

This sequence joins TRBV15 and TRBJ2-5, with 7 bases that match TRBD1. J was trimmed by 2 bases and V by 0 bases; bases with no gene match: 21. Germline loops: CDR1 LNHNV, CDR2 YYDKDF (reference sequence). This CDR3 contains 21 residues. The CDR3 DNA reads TGTGCCACCAGCAGAGATCCTTGGGGCGAAGACAGGGATGGTAGACAAGAGACCCAGTACTTC. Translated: CATSRDPWGEDRDGRQETQYF.

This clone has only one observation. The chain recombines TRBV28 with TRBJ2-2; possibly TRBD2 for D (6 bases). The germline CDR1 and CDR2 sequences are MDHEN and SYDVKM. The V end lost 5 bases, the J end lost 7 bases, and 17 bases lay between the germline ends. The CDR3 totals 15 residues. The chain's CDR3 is CASSLGTWGVGELFF. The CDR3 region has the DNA TGTGCCAGCAGTCTAGGGACTTGGGGGGTCGGGGAGCTGTTTTTT. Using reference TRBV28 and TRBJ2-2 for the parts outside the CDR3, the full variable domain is DVKVTQSSRYLVKRTGEKVFLECVQDMDHENMFWYRQDPGLGLRLIYFSYDVKMKEKGDIPEGYSVSREKKERFSLILESASTNQTSMYLCASSLGTWGVGELFFGEGSRLTVL.

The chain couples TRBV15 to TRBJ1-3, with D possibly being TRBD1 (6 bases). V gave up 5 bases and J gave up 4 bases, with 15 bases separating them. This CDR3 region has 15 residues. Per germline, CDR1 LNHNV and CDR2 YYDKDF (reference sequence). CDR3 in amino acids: CATSRTGTLGNTIYF. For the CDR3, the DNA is TGTGCCACCAGCCGAACAGGGACGTTAGGAAACACCATATATTTT.

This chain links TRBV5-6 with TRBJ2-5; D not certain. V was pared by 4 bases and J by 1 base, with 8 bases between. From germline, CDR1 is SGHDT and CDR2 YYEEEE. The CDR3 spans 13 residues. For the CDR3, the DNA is TGTGCCAGCAGCCTCGGTTCCCAAGAGACCCAGTACTTC. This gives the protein CASSLGSQETQYF.

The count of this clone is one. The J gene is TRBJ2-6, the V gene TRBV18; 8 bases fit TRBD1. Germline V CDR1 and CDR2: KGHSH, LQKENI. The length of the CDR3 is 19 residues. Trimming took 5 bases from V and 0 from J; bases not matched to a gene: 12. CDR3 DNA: TGTGCCAGCTCAGCAAGGACAGGGCCTCAGTACTCTGGGGCCAACGTCCTGACTTTC. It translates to CASSARTGPQYSGANVLTF.

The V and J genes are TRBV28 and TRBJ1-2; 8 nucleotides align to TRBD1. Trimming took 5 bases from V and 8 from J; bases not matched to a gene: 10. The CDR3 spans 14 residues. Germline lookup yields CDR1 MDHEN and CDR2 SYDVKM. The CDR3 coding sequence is TGTGCCAGCAGTGACCCAGGGGGCGCGAGGGGCTACACCTTC. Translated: CASSDPGGARGYTF.

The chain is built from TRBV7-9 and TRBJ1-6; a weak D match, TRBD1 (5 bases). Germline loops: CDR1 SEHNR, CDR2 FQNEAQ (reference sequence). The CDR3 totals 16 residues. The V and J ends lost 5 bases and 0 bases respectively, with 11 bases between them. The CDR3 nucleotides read TGTGCCAGCAGCGGGGGAGACAGCTCCTATAATTCACCCCTCCACTTT. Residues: CASSGGDSSYNSPLHF.

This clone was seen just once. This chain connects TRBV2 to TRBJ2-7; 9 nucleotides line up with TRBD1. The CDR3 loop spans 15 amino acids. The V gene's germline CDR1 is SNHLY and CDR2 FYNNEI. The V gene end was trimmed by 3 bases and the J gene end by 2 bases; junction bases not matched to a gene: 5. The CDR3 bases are TGTGCCAGCAGTGATGAACAGGGGGCCGCCTACGAGCAGTACTTC. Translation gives CASSDEQGAAYEQYF.

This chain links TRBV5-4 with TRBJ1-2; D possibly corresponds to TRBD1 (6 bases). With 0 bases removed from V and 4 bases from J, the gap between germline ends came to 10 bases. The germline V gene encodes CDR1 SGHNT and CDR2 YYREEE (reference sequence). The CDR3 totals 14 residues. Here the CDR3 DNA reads TGTGCCAGCAGCTTGGAGGGGGGAAGCTATGGCTACACCTTC. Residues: CASSLEGGSYGYTF.

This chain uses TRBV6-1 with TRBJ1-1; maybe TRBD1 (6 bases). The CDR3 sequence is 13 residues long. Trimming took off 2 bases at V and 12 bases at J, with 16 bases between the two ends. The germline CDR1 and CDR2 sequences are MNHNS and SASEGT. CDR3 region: CASSEPTRQGSFF. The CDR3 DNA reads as TGTGCCAGCAGTGAACCCACCCGGCAGGGGTCTTTCTTT.

CDR3 bases: TGCAGCGTTGCCTTAGACAGGAACACTGAAGCTTTCTTT. Its translation: CSVALDRNTEAFF. The gene calls are TRBV29-1 and TRBJ1-1, with D possibly TRBD1 on 5 matching bases. CDR3 length equals 13 residues. Per the germline V gene, CDR1 is SQVTM and CDR2 is ANQGSEA. The V and J ends lost 4 bases and 1 base respectively, with 10 bases between them. Looking up the rest from reference TRBV29-1 and TRBJ1-1 gives the full variable domain: SAVISQKPSRDICQRGTSLTIQCQVDSQVTMMFWYRQQPGQSLTLIATANQGSEATYESGFVIDKFPISRPNLTFSTLTVSNMSPEDSSIYLCSVALDRNTEAFFGQGTRLTVV.

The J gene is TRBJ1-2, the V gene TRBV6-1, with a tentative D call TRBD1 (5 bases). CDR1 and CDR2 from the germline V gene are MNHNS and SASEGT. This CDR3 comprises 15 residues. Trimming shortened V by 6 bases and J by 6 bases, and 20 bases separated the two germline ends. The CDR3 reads CASSGRGGTLDGYTF. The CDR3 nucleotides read TGTGCCAGCAGCGGCCGGGGAGGGACCTTGGATGGCTACACCTTC.

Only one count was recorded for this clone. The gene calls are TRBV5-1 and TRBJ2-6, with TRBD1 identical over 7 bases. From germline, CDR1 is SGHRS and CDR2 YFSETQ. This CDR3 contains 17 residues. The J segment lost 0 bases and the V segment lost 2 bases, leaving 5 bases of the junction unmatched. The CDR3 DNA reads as TGCGCCAGCAGCTTCAACAGGGGAAACTCTGGGGCCAACGTCCTGACTTTC. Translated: CASSFNRGNSGANVLTF.

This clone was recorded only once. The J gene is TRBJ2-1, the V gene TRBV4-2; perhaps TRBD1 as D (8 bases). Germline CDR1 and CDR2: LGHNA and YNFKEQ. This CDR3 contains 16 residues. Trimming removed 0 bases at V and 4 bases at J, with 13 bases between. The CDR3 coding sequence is TGTGCCAGCAGCCAAGATATACAGGGGGGGTACAATGAGCAGTTCTTC. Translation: CASSQDIQGGYNEQFF.

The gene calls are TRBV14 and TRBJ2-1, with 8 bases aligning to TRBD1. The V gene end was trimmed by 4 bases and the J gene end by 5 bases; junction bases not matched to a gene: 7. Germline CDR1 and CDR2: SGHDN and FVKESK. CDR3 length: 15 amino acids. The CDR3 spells CASSRLGQADNEQFF. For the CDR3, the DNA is TGTGCCAGCAGCCGCCTGGGACAGGCCGACAATGAGCAGTTCTTC.

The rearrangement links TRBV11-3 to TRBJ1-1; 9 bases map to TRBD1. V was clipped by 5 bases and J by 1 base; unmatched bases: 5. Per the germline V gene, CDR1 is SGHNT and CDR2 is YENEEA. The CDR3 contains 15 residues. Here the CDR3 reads CASSTGGQGNTEAFF. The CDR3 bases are TGTGCCAGCAGCACGGGGGGACAGGGGAACACTGAAGCTTTCTTT.

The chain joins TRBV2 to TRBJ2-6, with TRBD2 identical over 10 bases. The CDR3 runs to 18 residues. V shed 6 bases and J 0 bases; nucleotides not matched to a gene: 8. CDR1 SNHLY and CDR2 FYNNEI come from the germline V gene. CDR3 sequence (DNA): TGTGCCAGCAGACCCGGACTAGCGGTCAGCTCTGGGGCCAACGTCCTGACTTTC. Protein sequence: CASRPGLAVSSGANVLTF.

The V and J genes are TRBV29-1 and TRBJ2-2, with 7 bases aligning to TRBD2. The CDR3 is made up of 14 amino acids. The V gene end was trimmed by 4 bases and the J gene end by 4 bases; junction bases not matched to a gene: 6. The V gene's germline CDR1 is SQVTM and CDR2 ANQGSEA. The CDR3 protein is CSVGPGGLTGELFF. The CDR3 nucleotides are TGCAGCGTTGGACCGGGAGGCCTCACCGGGGAGCTGTTTTTT.

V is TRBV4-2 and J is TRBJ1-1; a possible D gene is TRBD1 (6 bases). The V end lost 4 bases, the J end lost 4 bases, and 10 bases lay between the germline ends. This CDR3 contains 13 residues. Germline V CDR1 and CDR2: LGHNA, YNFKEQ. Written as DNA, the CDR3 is TGTGCCAGCAGCCCTAACAGGGTCACTGAAGCTTTCTTT. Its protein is CASSPNRVTEAFF.

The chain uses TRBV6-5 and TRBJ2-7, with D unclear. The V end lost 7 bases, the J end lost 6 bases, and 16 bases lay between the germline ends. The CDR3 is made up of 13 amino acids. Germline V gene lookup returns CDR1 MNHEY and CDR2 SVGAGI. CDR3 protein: CASTRRPGSEQYF. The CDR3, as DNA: TGTGCCAGCACCAGACGCCCTGGAAGCGAGCAGTACTTC.

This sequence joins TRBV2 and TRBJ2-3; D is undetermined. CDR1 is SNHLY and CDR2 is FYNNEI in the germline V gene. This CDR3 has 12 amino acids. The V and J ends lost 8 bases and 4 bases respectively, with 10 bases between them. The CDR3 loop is CASDRDADTQYF. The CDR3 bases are TGTGCCAGCGATAGAGACGCAGATACGCAGTATTTT.